This T cell receptor beta chain originates from a study of blood T cells in healthy people across ages. Details on this clonotype: Its cognate antigen is unknown. A read error may produce the germline difference seen at one junction end.

Per the germline V gene, CDR1 is LNHNV and CDR2 is YYDKDF (reference sequence). This CDR3 is built from 15 residues. Regarding the study as a whole: Naive T cell percentage showed a strong correlation with the diversity of TCR beta. Per million T cells, TCR beta diversity dropped about linearly as age rose.

Per-sample yields of isolated PBMCs were at least 6 million. Every sample gave at least 5.5 micrograms of total RNA when it was extracted. Alongside a J-beta primer mix, a sample-barcoded 5' primer served in a second PCR lasting 7 to 11 cycles. MiXCR, run by TCRdb on the 5' RACE reads, gives a single entry per CDR3 protein. The sample has around 1.5 million distinct CDR3 sequences, approximately 59% seen once. The V and J genes are TRBV15 and TRBJ2-5; 10 bases align to TRBD2. The sequence came from a man aged 18 to 29 in good health. Sequenced sample: blood. CDR3 protein: CAASPSSGGWETQYF. The CDR3 nucleotides are TGTGCCGCCAGTCCCTCTAGCGGGGGATGGGAGACCCAGTACTTC.